A selection of T cell receptor beta chains follows, all from one sample in a study of neurological immune-mediated disorders. TCRdb called the 5' RACE reads again in MiXCR, with one record for every CDR3 protein. The sample carries 15,000 to 20,000 distinct CDR3 sequences, about 11% recorded once. What was sequenced was CD8+ T cells from blood. These receptors came from a woman in her forties or fifties in good health. Each CDR3 is given without its conserved first and last residue.

v_gene	j_gene	CDR3aa
TRBV7-3	TRBJ2-2	ASSSNQGADTGELF
TRBV7-9	TRBJ1-5	ASSTSTGNQPQH
TRBV5-5	TRBJ1-1	ASSLGSRGNTEAF
TRBV20-1	TRBJ2-7	SATDSGYEQY
TRBV6-2/TRBV6-3	TRBJ1-1	ASSYSPGDHTEAF
TRBV11-2	TRBJ2-2	ASSEGISNTGELF
TRBV5-1	TRBJ2-6	ASSPDDSGANVLT
TRBV3-1	TRBJ2-1	ASSQTLAAPRF
TRBV29-1	TRBJ1-3	SVKGAGGNTIY
TRBV12-3/TRBV12-4	TRBJ1-1	ASSFGDWGTEAF
TRBV29-1	TRBJ1-1	SVWDRFEAF
TRBV27	TRBJ1-2	ASSMDRRDGYT
TRBV3-1	TRBJ2-1	ASSQGLAVSYNEQF
TRBV20-1	TRBJ1-1	SALLNTEAF
TRBV7-9	TRBJ2-3	ASSSTGGTSTDTQY
TRBV28	TRBJ2-3	ASSPPGVAGGPNTQY
TRBV29-1	TRBJ1-2	SVVNRADYGYT
TRBV28	TRBJ2-7	ASLHRATYEQY
TRBV5-6	TRBJ1-2	ASSFRESNYGYT